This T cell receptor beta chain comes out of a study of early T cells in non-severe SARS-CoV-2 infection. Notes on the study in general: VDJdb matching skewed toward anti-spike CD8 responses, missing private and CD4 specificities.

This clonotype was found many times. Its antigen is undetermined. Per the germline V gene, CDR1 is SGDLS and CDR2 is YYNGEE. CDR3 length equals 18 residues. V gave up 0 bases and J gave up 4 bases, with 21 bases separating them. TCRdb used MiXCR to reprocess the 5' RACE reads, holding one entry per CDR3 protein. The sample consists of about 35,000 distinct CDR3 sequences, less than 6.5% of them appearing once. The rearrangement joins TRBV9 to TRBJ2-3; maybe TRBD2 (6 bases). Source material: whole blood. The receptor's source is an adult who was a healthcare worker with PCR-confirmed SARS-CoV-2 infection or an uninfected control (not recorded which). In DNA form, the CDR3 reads TGTGCCAGCAGCGTAGTCGCTACCATCGGGGGTTATGCAGATACGCAGTATTTT. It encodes CASSVVATIGGYADTQYF.